Sequencing of this TCR beta chain was carried out in a study of Graves' ophthalmopathy and Graves' hyperthyroidism. Amplification of TCR beta CDR3 regions used RNA transcripts. HTBI-primed first-round RT-PCR preceded second-round multiplex PCR. TCRdb used MiXCR to reprocess the multiplex PCR reads, holding one entry per CDR3 protein. The sample records roughly 500,000 distinct CDR3 sequences, roughly 14% being singletons. On this clonotype: Its matching antigen is unknown.

A roughly 9.1 ml volume of fresh peripheral blood provided the PBMCs. The junction had 3 bases not matched to a gene; V was cut back by 2 bases and J by 6 bases. This CDR3 has 12 residues. Germline V gene sequence: CDR1 SQVTM, CDR2 ANQGSEA. Findings and caveats of the study: Progression of ophthalmopathy was predicted by the model with more than 70% sensitivity and under 75% specificity. Blood shared most expanded thyroid clonotypes above 0.001 frequency. From stable hyperthyroidism, ophthalmopathy was separated by a 13-signature model with 85% to 90% sensitivity and around 79% specificity.

Sequencing was performed on blood. The chain links TRBV29-1 to TRBJ2-7; TRBD1 agrees at 8 bases. This TCR derives from a woman in her 30s with Graves' ophthalmopathy. The CDR3 spells CSVEPGGSEQYF. CDR3 nucleotides: TGCAGCGTTGAACCAGGGGGCAGCGAGCAGTACTTC.